The 17 T cell receptor beta chains below were found in one sample sequenced in a study of CD8 T cells in ankylosing spondylitis. TCRdb recomputed calls from the 5' RACE reads with MiXCR, one row per CDR3 protein. Counted here are hundreds of thousands of distinct CDR3 sequences, around 21% occurring once; the ten biggest clones make up 3.5%. The sequenced sample consisted of blood, either unsorted or a sorted T cell fraction (not recorded which). These receptors came from a female donor with ankylosing spondylitis or in good health (not recorded which).

This clonotype turned up a few times. The rearrangement joins TRBV12-3 or TRBV12-4 to TRBJ2-7; D is undetermined. The ends were cut back, 2 bases at V and 5 bases at J, with 7 bases in the middle. The CDR3 runs 12 residues. CDR3 bases: TGTGCCAGCAGTTTATTTGAACACGAGCAGTACTTC. The encoded protein is CASSLFEHEQYF.

The J gene is TRBJ1-2, the V gene TRBV15, with D uncertain. The CDR3 spans 16 residues. Looked up from germline, CDR1 is LNHNV and CDR2 is YYDKDF (reference sequence). V was clipped by 1 base and J by 3 bases, with 15 bases between them. The CDR3 DNA sequence: TGTGCCACCAGCAGAGTCGGCGCAGTGGTGGACTATGGCTACACCTTC. It codes for CATSRVGAVVDYGYTF.

The V gene is TRBV5-1, the J gene TRBJ2-7, with unresolved D. V was pared by 4 bases and J by 5 bases, with 13 bases between. Germline V gene lookup returns CDR1 SGHRS and CDR2 YFSETQ. This CDR3 has 13 amino acids. The CDR3 region has the DNA TGCGCCAGCAGCGGTAGACAAGCACACGAGCAGTACTTC. Translated: CASSGRQAHEQYF.

This chain's CDR3 is CASSLAPTKTDTQYF. The CDR3 DNA reads as TGTGCCAGCAGCTTGGCACCTACCAAAACAGATACGCAGTATTTT. This rearrangement joins TRBV5-5 to TRBJ2-3; D is ambiguous. V gave up 0 bases and J gave up 3 bases, with 11 bases separating them. Germline V gives CDR1 SGHKS, CDR2 YYEKEE (reference sequence). The CDR3 covers 15 residues.

The chain carries TRBV12-3 or TRBV12-4 and TRBJ2-5; the match to TRBD2 covers 9 bases. The CDR3 covers 18 residues. V dropped 3 bases and J dropped 2; count of bases not matched to a gene: 13. The CDR3 DNA reads as TGTGCCAGCAGTTTCGGTCTAGCGGGGACCCGCCGTCAAGAGACCCAGTACTTC. This translates into CASSFGLAGTRRQETQYF.

The chain carries TRBV4-3 and TRBJ2-1; 11 nucleotides align to TRBD2. Germline V gene data show CDR1 as LGHNA and CDR2 as YSLEER. CDR3 length equals 15 residues. Trimming cost V 0 bases and J 10 bases; bases outside gene matches: 5. The CDR3 sequence: CASSQEALAGGEQFF. Written as DNA, the CDR3 is TGCGCCAGCAGCCAAGAGGCATTAGCGGGAGGGGAGCAGTTCTTC.

This clonotype was found a few times. V and J are TRBV2 and TRBJ2-7; 8 positions match TRBD2. The CDR3 covers 14 residues. V was pared by 2 bases and J by 7 bases, with 7 bases of the junction left unmatched. Germline V gene data show CDR1 as SNHLY and CDR2 as FYNNEI. CDR3 protein: CASSEPAGVEEQYF. The CDR3 region has the DNA TGTGCCAGCAGTGAACCAGCGGGAGTCGAGGAGCAGTACTTC.

The J gene is TRBJ2-1, the V gene TRBV20-1; TRBD2 aligns across 10 bases. This CDR3 comprises 12 residues. With V trimmed by 3 bases and J by 9 bases, 2 bases remained unmatched. CDR1 and CDR2 from the germline V gene are DFQATT and SNEGSKA (reference sequence). CDR3 protein: CSASGLAVEQFF. The CDR3 nucleotides are TGCAGTGCTAGCGGACTAGCGGTTGAGCAGTTCTTC.

This clonotype was observed a handful of times. V gene TRBV6-5 combines with J gene TRBJ1-2; a possible D gene is TRBD1 (5 bases). Germline values: CDR1 MNHEY, CDR2 SVGAGI. CDR3 length: 13 amino acids. V was cut by 5 bases and J by 1 base, with 8 bases left in between. The chain's CDR3 is CASSNGGNYGYTF. The CDR3 DNA follows: TGTGCCAGCAGTAACGGGGGTAACTATGGCTACACCTTC.

The chain recombines TRBV15 with TRBJ2-1; TRBD2 is a possible D gene (6 bases). Trimming pared 0 bases from V and 7 bases from J, leaving 13 bases between. CDR3 length equals 15 residues. Germline values: CDR1 LNHNV, CDR2 YYDKDF (reference sequence). CDR3: CATSRDTGVMNEQFF. CDR3 bases: TGTGCCACCAGCAGAGATACGGGAGTAATGAATGAGCAGTTCTTC.

The chain has TRBV7-6 and TRBJ2-3, with TRBD1 identical over 7 bases. V gave up 5 bases and J gave up 11 bases; unmatched junction bases: 7. The CDR3 is 12 amino acids. The germline CDR1 and CDR2 sequences are SGHVS and FNYEAQ. As DNA, the CDR3 is TGTGCCAGCAGCCACATCCGGGACAGGCAGTATTTT. Translation gives CASSHIRDRQYF.

In its sample, this clonotype was seen a few times. The genes are TRBV13 and TRBJ2-7, with D unclear. The CDR3 is 15 residues long. V lost 0 bases and J 0 bases, leaving 9 bases between the germline ends. Germline values: CDR1 PRHDT, CDR2 FYEKMQ (reference sequence). Here the CDR3 reads CASSLGGPSSYEQYF. The CDR3 DNA is TGTGCCAGCAGCTTAGGAGGGCCCAGCTCCTACGAGCAGTACTTC. Together with reference TRBV13 and TRBJ2-7, the CDR3 gives the full variable domain: AAGVIQSPRHLIKEKRETATLKCYPIPRHDTVYWYQQGPGQDPQFLISFYEKMQSDKGSIPDRFSAQQFSDYHSELNMSSLELGDSALYFCASSLGGPSSYEQYFGPGTRLTVT.

This clonotype occurred many times. V and J are TRBV5-1 and TRBJ1-6, with D maybe TRBD1 (5 bases). The V gene lost 0 bases and the J gene lost 10 bases, with 14 bases spanning the gap. Per the germline V gene, CDR1 is SGHRS and CDR2 is YFSETQ. This CDR3 region has 15 residues. The chain's CDR3 is CASSLGQGNDSPLHF. CDR3 nucleotide sequence: TGCGCCAGCAGCTTGGGGCAGGGAAACGACTCACCCCTCCACTTT.

The gene calls are TRBV7-9 and TRBJ2-3; perhaps TRBD1 as D (6 bases). Germline values: CDR1 SEHNR, CDR2 FQNEAQ (reference sequence). V was shortened by 6 bases and J by 0 bases, with 10 bases between the two germline ends. The CDR3 totals 14 residues. CDR3 residues: CASRRGGSTDTQYF. In DNA, the CDR3 is TGTGCCAGCAGGAGAGGGGGAAGCACAGATACGCAGTATTTT.

This clonotype was found many times. The chain uses TRBV20-1 and TRBJ1-3; D gene ambiguous. This CDR3 comprises 15 residues. The V end was cut by 5 bases, the J end by 0 bases, with 14 bases between. Germline V gene lookup returns CDR1 DFQATT and CDR2 SNEGSKA (reference sequence). This chain's CDR3 is CSALGRSSSGNTIYF. In nucleotides, the CDR3 is TGCAGTGCTCTAGGACGGTCGAGCTCTGGAAACACCATATATTTT.

This chain links TRBV20-1 with TRBJ2-5; D perhaps matches TRBD1 (6 bases). The CDR3 contains 12 residues. Trimming pared 4 bases from V and 2 bases from J, leaving 8 bases between. CDR1 and CDR2 from the germline V gene are DFQATT and SNEGSKA (reference sequence). CDR3 loop: CSAKTGQETQYF. DNA for the CDR3: TGCAGTGCTAAGACAGGTCAAGAGACCCAGTACTTC.

This clonotype has more than one count but fewer than ten. The rearrangement uses TRBV4-2 and TRBJ2-1; 7 bases line up with TRBD2. Per germline, CDR1 LGHNA and CDR2 YNFKEQ. After removal of 1 base from V and 5 bases from J, the junction contained 5 bases not matched to a gene. The CDR3 spans 15 residues. The CDR3 sequence: CASSQVASGNNEQFF. CDR3 in DNA: TGTGCCAGCAGCCAAGTCGCTAGCGGAAACAATGAGCAGTTCTTC.